Each of the 26 T cell receptor beta chains below was sequenced from the same sample in a study of T cell repertoires in cytomegalovirus infection. TCRdb reprocessed the reads with MiXCR, giving one entry per CDR3 protein. Among some 220,000 distinct CDR3 sequences listed, around 6.2% were seen once. Sequencing was carried out using PBMCs. Source of these receptors: a human donor in good health (CMV status not recorded). Some clones in this sample may be carry-over from other donors' samples.

V usage is TRBV7-9 and J usage is TRBJ2-4, with 10 bases that match TRBD2. The CDR3 loop spans 20 amino acids. CDR1 and CDR2 (germline): SEHNR, FQNEAQ (reference sequence). The V and J ends lost 2 bases and 1 base, in that order; junction bases with no gene match: 14. Here the CDR3 reads CASSLSFERGGSWAKNIQYF. The CDR3 DNA reads as TGTGCCAGCAGCTTATCCTTTGAGCGGGGGGGCAGCTGGGCCAAAAACATTCAGTACTTC.

This clonotype appeared many times. The chain is built from TRBV7-2 and TRBJ1-2; tentative D call: TRBD1 (5 bases). The CDR3 is 14 residues long. The V and J ends lost 1 base and 8 bases respectively, with 14 bases between them. Germline CDR1 reads SGHTA; CDR2 reads FQGNSA. The CDR3 loop is CASSLVAGGLGYTF. The CDR3 bases are TGTGCCAGCAGCTTAGTAGCGGGGGGATTAGGCTACACCTTC.

This clonotype was found many times. V is TRBV7-8 and J is TRBJ1-1, with D possibly being TRBD1 (5 bases). Per the germline V gene, CDR1 is SGHVS and CDR2 is FQNEAQ. The CDR3 sequence is 15 residues long. V was clipped by 4 bases and J by 4 bases, with 16 bases between them. The CDR3 loop is CASSSGGVFFTEAFF. DNA for the CDR3: TGTGCCAGCAGCTCGGGAGGGGTTTTTTTCACTGAAGCTTTCTTT.

This clonotype was seen at least ten times. The V gene is TRBV7-2, the J gene TRBJ2-2; 8 nucleotides align to TRBD1. CDR1 and CDR2 (germline): SGHTA, FQGNSA. The J segment lost 3 bases and the V segment lost 6 bases, leaving 6 bases of the junction unmatched. This CDR3 spans 15 amino acids. The CDR3 spells CASSRQGSDTGELFF. The DNA of the CDR3 is TGTGCCAGCAGTCGACAGGGGTCGGACACCGGGGAGCTGTTTTTT. The variable domain in full, with the rest retrieved from reference TRBV7-2 and TRBJ2-2, is GAGVSQSPSNKVTEKGKDVELRCDPISGHTALYWYRQSLGQGLEFLIYFQGNSAPDKSGLPSDRFSAERTGGSVSTLTIQRTQQEDSAVYLCASSRQGSDTGELFFGEGSRLTVL.

This clonotype was recorded at least ten times. The chain is built from TRBV11-3 and TRBJ2-3; either TRBD1 or TRBD2 may supply D (6 bases each). Germline CDR1 reads SGHNT; CDR2 reads YENEEA. This CDR3 contains 13 residues. The V end lost 5 bases, the J end lost 5 bases, and 11 bases lay between the germline ends. CDR3: CASSRGGGDTQYF. Written as DNA, the CDR3 is TGTGCCAGCAGCCGCGGAGGGGGAGATACGCAGTATTTT.

This clonotype was picked up many times. The chain recombines TRBV5-5 with TRBJ2-1, with 9 bases fitting TRBD1. Germline V gene lookup returns CDR1 SGHKS and CDR2 YYEKEE (reference sequence). The J segment lost 9 bases and the V segment lost 2 bases, leaving 9 bases of the junction unmatched. This CDR3 is built from 15 residues. Here the CDR3 reads CASSFRDRVLPEQFF. The CDR3 DNA follows: TGTGCCAGCAGCTTCCGGGACAGGGTCCTCCCTGAGCAGTTCTTC.

The genes are TRBV20-1 and TRBJ1-1; TRBD1 agrees at 7 bases. The trim removed 6 bases at V and 0 bases at J, leaving 10 bases unmatched. The CDR3 consists of 15 residues. CDR1 and CDR2 (germline): DFQATT, SNEGSKA (reference sequence). The chain's CDR3 is CSARGGPRVNTEAFF. The DNA for the CDR3 is TGCAGTGCCAGGGGGGGGCCTAGAGTGAACACTGAAGCTTTCTTT.

This clonotype appeared many times. This chain links TRBV6-1 with TRBJ2-4; D unclear. V gave up 0 bases and J gave up 0 bases, with 3 bases separating them. Germline V gene lookup returns CDR1 MNHNS and CDR2 SASEGT. The CDR3 totals 14 residues. CDR3 sequence reads: CASSEAIAKNIQYF. In DNA form, the CDR3 reads TGTGCCAGCAGTGAAGCTATAGCCAAAAACATTCAGTACTTC.

This clonotype occurred a few times. The V and J genes are TRBV5-1 and TRBJ1-1; the match to TRBD1 covers 8 bases. The V gene's germline CDR1 is SGHRS and CDR2 YFSETQ. The ends lost 4 bases at V and 0 bases at J; junction bases unmatched: 5. CDR3 length: 15 amino acids. CDR3 coding DNA: TGCGCCAGCAGCGACGGACAGGGTGTGAACACTGAAGCTTTCTTT. This gives the protein CASSDGQGVNTEAFF.

This clonotype was found many times. This chain connects TRBV3-1 to TRBJ2-5; 14 bases are shared with TRBD2. CDR3 length: 19 amino acids. Germline lookup yields CDR1 LGHDT and CDR2 YNNKEL (reference sequence). Unmatched junction bases numbered 11, after V lost 0 bases and J lost 5 bases. CDR3 amino acids: CASSQESSVRLAGGETQYF. CDR3 nucleotides: TGTGCCAGCAGCCAAGAAAGCTCGGTGAGACTAGCGGGGGGGGAGACCCAGTACTTC.

This clonotype was counted ten times or more. V gene TRBV3-1 combines with J gene TRBJ2-1; 7 positions match TRBD2. The length of the CDR3 is 16 residues. Germline values: CDR1 LGHDT, CDR2 YNNKEL (reference sequence). Losses at the gene ends were 0 bases for V and 7 bases for J; bases not matched to a gene: 9. The CDR3 is CASSQDKGTIPNEQFF. The DNA for the CDR3 is TGTGCCAGCAGCCAAGATAAGGGGACTATCCCAAATGAGCAGTTCTTC.

This clonotype showed up many times. The chain is built from TRBV5-5 and TRBJ2-5; TRBD1 agrees at 7 bases. The V gene's germline CDR1 is SGHKS and CDR2 YYEKEE (reference sequence). The CDR3 is made up of 16 amino acids. After removal of 2 bases from V and 4 bases from J, the junction contained 11 bases not matched to a gene. The CDR3 DNA reads TGTGCCAGCAGCTTAACGACAGGGCAGGTTGGAGAGACCCAGTACTTC. Its translation: CASSLTTGQVGETQYF.

The chain links TRBV6-4 to TRBJ2-2; D is ambiguous. CDR3 length: 16 amino acids. The germline V and J ends were trimmed by 6 bases and 1 base, with 15 bases remaining between them. Germline V gene sequence: CDR1 MRHNA, CDR2 SNTAGT. The DNA for the CDR3 is TGTGCCAGCAGAGGGATTAGGCAGAGGAACACCGGGGAGCTGTTTTTT. This gives the protein CASRGIRQRNTGELFF.

This clonotype was counted ten times or more. V and J are TRBV10-3 and TRBJ1-1; tentative D call: TRBD1 (5 bases). The CDR3 has 13 amino acids. Germline lookup yields CDR1 ENHRY and CDR2 SYGVKD. V was trimmed by 7 bases and J by 3 bases, leaving 12 bases between them. The CDR3: CAITPGLDTEAFF. The CDR3 nucleotides read TGTGCCATCACTCCAGGGCTTGACACTGAAGCTTTCTTT.

The rearrangement joins TRBV9 to TRBJ2-3; perhaps TRBD2 as D (5 bases). The CDR3 length is 14 residues. Germline V gene data show CDR1 as SGDLS and CDR2 as YYNGEE. V was shortened by 4 bases and J by 0 bases, with 9 bases between the two germline ends. CDR3 DNA sequence: TGTGCCAGCAGCCCTCGCGGGAGCACAGATACGCAGTATTTT. Amino acids: CASSPRGSTDTQYF.

The count of this clonotype is one. The chain links TRBV29-1 to TRBJ1-1; the match to TRBD1 covers 11 bases. Trimming took 1 base from V and 0 from J; bases not matched to a gene: 7. In germline, CDR1 is SQVTM, CDR2 ANQGSEA. The CDR3 length is 17 residues. In nucleotides, the CDR3 is TGCAGCGTTGAAGGCCGGGGACAGGGGGGTATGAACACTGAAGCTTTCTTT. It is translated as CSVEGRGQGGMNTEAFF. The entire variable domain, with the rest obtained from reference TRBV29-1 and TRBJ1-1, is as follows: SAVISQKPSRDICQRGTSLTIQCQVDSQVTMMFWYRQQPGQSLTLIATANQGSEATYESGFVIDKFPISRPNLTFSTLTVSNMSPEDSSIYLCSVEGRGQGGMNTEAFFGQGTRLTVV.

This clonotype appeared many times. The rearrangement joins TRBV7-2 to TRBJ1-1; D perhaps matches TRBD1 (6 bases). Germline assignment: CDR1 SGHTA and CDR2 FQGNSA. V was clipped by 5 bases and J by 4 bases, with 14 bases between them. This CDR3 has 14 residues. The chain's CDR3 is CASSPRGGGTEAFF. The CDR3 nucleotides are TGTGCCAGCAGCCCGAGGGGGGGGGGCACTGAAGCTTTCTTT.

This clonotype was observed many times. The chain has TRBV9 and TRBJ2-3; D is undetermined. Trimming cost V 4 bases and J 4 bases, with 10 bases left between them. This CDR3 is 13 amino acids long. Germline values: CDR1 SGDLS, CDR2 YYNGEE. This CDR3 is CASSSHRSDTQYF. The CDR3 DNA is TGTGCCAGCAGCTCCCATCGGTCAGATACGCAGTATTTT. The variable domain in full, completed from reference TRBV9 and TRBJ2-3, reads DSGVTQTPKHLITATGQRVTLRCSPRSGDLSVYWYQQSLDQGLQFLIQYYNGEERAKGNILERFSAQQFPDLHSELNLSSLELGDSALYFCASSSHRSDTQYFGPGTRLTVL.

This sequence joins TRBV20-1 and TRBJ2-3; TRBD2 matches 7 bases. Trimming took 5 bases from V and 4 from J; bases not matched to a gene: 9. Germline V gene sequence: CDR1 DFQATT, CDR2 SNEGSKA (reference sequence). CDR3 size: 14 residues. In DNA form, the CDR3 reads TGCAGTGCTTTGCGGGGGTTATCATCAGATACGCAGTATTTT. Amino acids: CSALRGLSSDTQYF.

In this sample, this clonotype turned up many times. The gene calls are TRBV7-9 and TRBJ2-3; TRBD1 matches 9 bases. Germline lookup yields CDR1 SEHNR and CDR2 FQNEAQ (reference sequence). Trimming removed 0 bases from V and 5 bases from J; junction bases left unmatched: 6. The CDR3 is 16 amino acids. CDR3 loop: CASSLAWRQGEDTQYF. CDR3 DNA: TGTGCCAGCAGCTTAGCGTGGAGACAGGGGGAAGATACGCAGTATTTT.

The chain recombines TRBV5-1 with TRBJ2-3; 10 bases line up with TRBD1. With 4 bases clipped from V and 5 bases from J, the junction kept 7 bases outside the gene matches. The CDR3 is 15 amino acids. Germline values: CDR1 SGHRS, CDR2 YFSETQ. For the CDR3, the DNA is TGCGCCAGCAGCGCCGGGACAGGGGCTGGAGATACGCAGTATTTT. This sequence encodes CASSAGTGAGDTQYF.

This clonotype has ten or more counts. V usage is TRBV5-1 and J usage is TRBJ2-2; 7 nucleotides match TRBD1. The germline V gene has CDR1 SGHRS and CDR2 YFSETQ. There are 16 residues in the CDR3. V shed 0 bases and J 2 bases; nucleotides not matched to a gene: 4. The CDR3 loop reads CASSLGDRDNTGELFF. DNA of the CDR3: TGCGCCAGCAGCTTGGGCGACAGGGATAACACCGGGGAGCTGTTTTTT.

This clonotype was recorded at least ten times. V gene TRBV4-1 combines with J gene TRBJ2-1; 9 bases fit TRBD2. Germline CDR1 MGHRA, CDR2 YSYEKL. The length of the CDR3 is 15 residues. Unmatched junction bases numbered 3, after V lost 0 bases and J lost 6 bases. CDR3 bases: TGCGCCAGCAGCCAAGATGGGACTAGCCTCAATGAGCAGTTCTTC. Its translation: CASSQDGTSLNEQFF.

Ten or more counts support this clonotype. The chain recombines TRBV30 with TRBJ2-2; D perhaps matches TRBD2 (5 bases). The CDR3 is 15 amino acids. Trimming cost V 3 bases and J 6 bases, with 17 bases left between them. CDR1 and CDR2 (germline): GTSNPN, SVGIG (reference sequence). In DNA form, the CDR3 reads TGTGCCTGGAGCCGAGGGCGGACTCTGCCCGGGGAGCTGTTTTTT. Protein sequence: CAWSRGRTLPGELFF.

This clonotype was observed at least ten times. This chain uses TRBV18 with TRBJ1-5, with 7 positions matching TRBD1. The junction had 7 bases not matched to a gene; V was cut back by 7 bases and J by 4 bases. Germline CDR1 and CDR2: KGHSH and LQKENI. The CDR3 runs 14 residues. The DNA for the CDR3 is TGTGCCAGCTGGGGAGGGGGCGTAAATCAGCCCCAGCATTTT. Its translation is CASWGGGVNQPQHF.

This clonotype was observed at least ten times. The chain links TRBV5-4 to TRBJ1-1; D unclear. The CDR3 loop spans 14 amino acids. Trimming removed 4 bases at V and 4 bases at J, with 14 bases between. The germline CDR1 and CDR2 sequences are SGHNT and YYREEE (reference sequence). CDR3 coding DNA: TGTGCCAGCAGCATGGAAAGGAGTCGCACTGAAGCTTTCTTT. This sequence encodes CASSMERSRTEAFF. The whole variable domain, remainder taken from reference TRBV5-4 and TRBJ1-1, is ETGVTQSPTHLIKTRGQQVTLRCSSQSGHNTVSWYQQALGQGPQFIFQYYREEENGRGNFPPRFSGLQFPNYSSELNVNALELDDSALYLCASSMERSRTEAFFGQGTRLTVV.